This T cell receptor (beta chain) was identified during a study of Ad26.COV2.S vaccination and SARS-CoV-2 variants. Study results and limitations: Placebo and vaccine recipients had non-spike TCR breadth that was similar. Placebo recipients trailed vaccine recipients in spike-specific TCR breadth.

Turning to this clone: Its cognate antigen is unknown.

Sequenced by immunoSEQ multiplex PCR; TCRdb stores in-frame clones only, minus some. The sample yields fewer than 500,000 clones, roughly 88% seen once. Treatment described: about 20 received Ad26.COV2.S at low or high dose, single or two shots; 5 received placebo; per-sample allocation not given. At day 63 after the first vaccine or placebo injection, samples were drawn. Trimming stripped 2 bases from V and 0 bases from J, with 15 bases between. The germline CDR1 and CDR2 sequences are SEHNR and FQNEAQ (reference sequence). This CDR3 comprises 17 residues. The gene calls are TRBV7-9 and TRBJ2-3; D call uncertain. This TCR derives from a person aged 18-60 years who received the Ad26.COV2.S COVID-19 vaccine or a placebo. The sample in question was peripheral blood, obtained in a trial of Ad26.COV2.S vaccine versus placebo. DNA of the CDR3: TGTGCCAGCAGCTTATGGGGTGTAGGTCAGAGCACAGATACGCAGTATTTT. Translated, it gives CASSLWGVGQSTDTQYF.